These T cell receptor beta chains were read from a single sample in a study of blood T cell repertoires in COVID-19. Clones were sequenced by immunoSEQ multiplex PCR, and TCRdb holds only the in-frame ones, with some missing. The sample contains about 50,000 clones, around 85% of which appear only once. Material for sequencing was peripheral blood. Receptors originate from a human donor in a cohort sampled during active COVID-19. The CDR3 runs from the conserved cysteine through the conserved F or W. Fields, in order: D gene, J gene, CDR3 length, clone size, V gene, CDR3 DNA, CDR3 protein. The D gene is left open where the match is weak. Expanded clones get a size class; other rows say once, few or many, or leave the size out.

d_gene: .
j_gene: TRBJ2-5
len: 14
abundance: .
v_gene: TRBV5-1
CDR3nt: TGCGCCAGCAGCTTGGGGGTCCGAGGGGAGACCCAGTACTTC
CDR3aa: CASSLGVRGETQYF

d_gene: .
j_gene: TRBJ1-2
len: 15
abundance: .
v_gene: TRBV28
CDR3nt: TGTGCCAGCAGCGATGGTTCCCTCCTTCGGGGAGGCTACACCTTC
CDR3aa: CASSDGSLLRGGYTF

d_gene: TRBD2
j_gene: TRBJ2-1
len: 16
abundance: .
v_gene: TRBV19
CDR3nt: TGTGCCAGTAGTATCTCGAGCGGCCTCCCAGCGGGGGAGCAGTTCTTC
CDR3aa: CASSISSGLPAGEQFF

d_gene: .
j_gene: TRBJ1-2
len: 11
abundance: .
v_gene: TRBV20-1
CDR3nt: TGCAGTGCTAGGGTCGAGGGAGGCTACACCTTC
CDR3aa: CSARVEGGYTF

d_gene: .
j_gene: TRBJ2-6
len: 17
abundance: .
v_gene: TRBV5-6
CDR3nt: TGTGCCAGCAGCTTCCCTCCGACCGGGAGTGGGGCCAACGTCCTGACTTTC
CDR3aa: CASSFPPTGSGANVLTF

d_gene: TRBD2
j_gene: TRBJ2-1
len: 19
abundance: .
v_gene: TRBV4-3
CDR3nt: TGCGCCAGCAGCCAAGTCCCTAGCGGGGCTTTTATTATTAACAATGAGCAGTTCTTC
CDR3aa: CASSQVPSGAFIINNEQFF

d_gene: .
j_gene: TRBJ2-3
len: 14
abundance: .
v_gene: TRBV3-1/TRBV3-2
CDR3nt: TGTGCCAGCAGCCAGCTGACGGGTGCCAATACGCAGTATTTT
CDR3aa: CASSQLTGANTQYF

d_gene: TRBD1
j_gene: TRBJ2-7
len: 14
abundance: .
v_gene: TRBV30
CDR3nt: TGTGCCTGGATGGGGCCAGGGGGTGGTTACGAGCAGTACTTC
CDR3aa: CAWMGPGGGYEQYF

d_gene: .
j_gene: TRBJ2-2
len: 16
abundance: .
v_gene: TRBV5-5
CDR3nt: TGTGCCAGCAGCTTGGAGGGCAGGGTGAACACCGGGGAGCTGTTTTTT
CDR3aa: CASSLEGRVNTGELFF

d_gene: .
j_gene: TRBJ1-1
len: 13
abundance: .
v_gene: TRBV12-3/TRBV12-4
CDR3nt: TGTGCCAGCAGTTCCCGAGACAGGATTGAAGCTTTCTTT
CDR3aa: CASSSRDRIEAFF

d_gene: .
j_gene: TRBJ1-1
len: 14
abundance: .
v_gene: TRBV2
CDR3nt: TGTGCCAGCAGTGTGAGACAGGCCCCGTCGGGCGCTTTCTTT
CDR3aa: CASSVRQAPSGAFF

d_gene: .
j_gene: TRBJ2-1
len: 14
abundance: .
v_gene: TRBV7-9
CDR3nt: TGTGCCAGCAGCGTTAGCGAGTCCTACAATGAGCAGTTCTTC
CDR3aa: CASSVSESYNEQFF

d_gene: .
j_gene: TRBJ2-3
len: 16
abundance: .
v_gene: TRBV7-9
CDR3nt: TGTGCCAGCAGCCCACCCCTCCGATTCGGGGTGGATACGCAGTATTTT
CDR3aa: CASSPPLRFGVDTQYF

d_gene: TRBD1
j_gene: TRBJ1-5
len: 13
abundance: .
v_gene: TRBV6-5
CDR3nt: TGTGCCAGCAGGACAGGGATGGGACAGCCCCAGCATTTT
CDR3aa: CASRTGMGQPQHF

d_gene: TRBD1
j_gene: TRBJ1-3
len: 14
abundance: .
v_gene: TRBV3-1/TRBV3-2
CDR3nt: TGTGCCAGCATGCGGGGACAGGGCGGAAACACCATATATTTT
CDR3aa: CASMRGQGGNTIYF

d_gene: .
j_gene: TRBJ1-2
len: 14
abundance: .
v_gene: TRBV27
CDR3nt: TGTGCCAGCAGTTTGGGAGTAGGAGGTTATGGCTACACCTTC
CDR3aa: CASSLGVGGYGYTF

d_gene: TRBD1
j_gene: TRBJ2-5
len: 16
abundance: .
v_gene: TRBV5-5
CDR3nt: TGTGCCAGCAGCTCAGGGTACGGACAGGGGATTGAGACCCAGTACTTC
CDR3aa: CASSSGYGQGIETQYF

d_gene: TRBD1
j_gene: TRBJ1-3
len: 13
abundance: .
v_gene: TRBV5-1
CDR3nt: TGCGCCAGCAGCACAGGGGAAGGAAACACCATATATTTT
CDR3aa: CASSTGEGNTIYF

d_gene: .
j_gene: TRBJ1-5
len: 14
abundance: .
v_gene: TRBV30
CDR3nt: TGTGCCTGGAGTGCCCAGGGAAAGACTCAGCCCCAGCATTTT
CDR3aa: CAWSAQGKTQPQHF

d_gene: TRBD1
j_gene: TRBJ1-2
len: 15
abundance: .
v_gene: TRBV10-3
CDR3nt: TGTGCCATCAGGGACTCCGGGACAGGGAAGTCTGGCTACACCTTC
CDR3aa: CAIRDSGTGKSGYTF

d_gene: TRBD2
j_gene: TRBJ2-7
len: 15
abundance: .
v_gene: TRBV6-5
CDR3nt: TGTGCCAGCAGCCCCCCACTAGCGGGAAACTACGAGCAGTACTTC
CDR3aa: CASSPPLAGNYEQYF

d_gene: TRBD2
j_gene: TRBJ2-1
len: 13
abundance: .
v_gene: TRBV6-7
CDR3nt: TGTGCCAGCAGTTACCCAGACGGGAGGGAGCAGTTCTTC
CDR3aa: CASSYPDGREQFF

d_gene: TRBD2
j_gene: TRBJ2-3
len: 16
abundance: .
v_gene: TRBV7-2
CDR3nt: TGTGCCAGCAGCCCCAGACTAGCGGGCGCTGGGGATACGCAGTATTTT
CDR3aa: CASSPRLAGAGDTQYF

d_gene: TRBD2
j_gene: TRBJ2-3
len: 14
abundance: .
v_gene: TRBV18
CDR3nt: TGTGCCAGCTCACCCGGGGGGAGCACAGATACGCAGTATTTT
CDR3aa: CASSPGGSTDTQYF

d_gene: .
j_gene: TRBJ2-5
len: 14
abundance: .
v_gene: TRBV2
CDR3nt: TGTGCCAGCGCCCAGCGCGGGGTGGGAGAGACCCAGTACTTC
CDR3aa: CASAQRGVGETQYF

d_gene: .
j_gene: TRBJ2-3
len: 15
abundance: .
v_gene: TRBV5-1
CDR3nt: TGCGCCAGCAGCTTGGCGGGGGTCGGGACAGATACGCAGTATTTT
CDR3aa: CASSLAGVGTDTQYF

d_gene: .
j_gene: TRBJ2-7
len: 13
abundance: few
v_gene: TRBV5-6
CDR3nt: TGTGCCAGCGACGGAGGCCTATTTGTCGGTACCTCGTTC
CDR3aa: CASDGGLFVGTSF

d_gene: TRBD1
j_gene: TRBJ2-4
len: 19
abundance: .
v_gene: TRBV7-9
CDR3nt: TGTGCCAGCAGCCCCCGGACAGGGGGGGTAAAGGTAGCCAAAAACATTCAGTACTTC
CDR3aa: CASSPRTGGVKVAKNIQYF